Many counts were recorded for the clone carrying this T cell receptor beta chain. With V trimmed by 8 bases and J by 4 bases, 10 bases remained unmatched. Per germline, CDR1 MNHNS and CDR2 SASEGT. CDR3 length equals 15 residues. The data originate from a study of T cells in Graves' hyperthyroidism and ophthalmopathy. Study at large: The authors collected peripheral blood at initial diagnosis, before any treatment.

Amplification of TCR beta CDR3 regions used RNA as the template. An initial round of RT-PCR targeting the TCR CDR3 relied on the HTBI primer set. TCRdb used MiXCR to reprocess the multiplex PCR reads, holding one entry per CDR3 protein. The sample records about 500,000 distinct CDR3 sequences, approximately 14% being singletons. The diagnoses drew upon clinical symptoms, serum thyroxine and TRAb, thyroid ultrasound and orbital computed tomography. The TCR originated in a woman between 18 and 29 years old with Graves' hyperthyroidism. The sequenced material came from blood. The chain carries TRBV6-1 and TRBJ2-1, with 8 bases that match TRBD2. The CDR3 nucleotides are TGTGCCAGCTACCGCGGGACTAGGATATACAATGAGCAGTTCTTC. Translation gives CASYRGTRIYNEQFF.